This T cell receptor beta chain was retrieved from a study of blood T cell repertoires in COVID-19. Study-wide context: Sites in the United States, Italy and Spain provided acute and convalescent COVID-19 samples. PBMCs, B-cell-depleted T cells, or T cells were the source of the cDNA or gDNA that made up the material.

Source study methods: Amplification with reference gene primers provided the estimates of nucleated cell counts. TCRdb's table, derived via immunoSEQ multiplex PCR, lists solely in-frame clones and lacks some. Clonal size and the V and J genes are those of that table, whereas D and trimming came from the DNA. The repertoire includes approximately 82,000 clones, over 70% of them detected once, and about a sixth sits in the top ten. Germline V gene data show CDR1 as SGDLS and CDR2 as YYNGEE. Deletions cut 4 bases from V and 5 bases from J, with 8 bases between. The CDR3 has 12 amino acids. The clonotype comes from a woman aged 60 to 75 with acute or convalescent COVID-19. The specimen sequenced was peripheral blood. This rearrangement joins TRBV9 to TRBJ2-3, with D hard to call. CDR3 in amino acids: CASSLSEDTQYF. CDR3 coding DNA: TGTGCCAGCAGCCTATCTGAAGATACGCAGTATTTT.